Listed below are T cell receptor beta chains from one sample, sequenced in a study of CD8 T cells in Susac syndrome. TCRdb reanalysed the immunoSEQ multiplex PCR reads using MiXCR and keeps one entry per CDR3 protein. This table holds under 200,000 distinct CDR3 sequences, under 97% found once. The sample was CD4+ T cells from PBMCs. These receptor sequences come from a human donor with Susac syndrome. The CDR3 runs from the conserved cysteine through the conserved F or W. Fields, in order: clone size, V gene, J gene, D gene, CDR3 DNA, CDR3 protein. The D gene is left open where the match is weak. Clone size is given for some rows only: seen once, a few or many times, or a class if the clone is expanded.

clone_size: once; v_call: TRBV7-2; j_call: TRBJ1-1; d_call: -; cdr3_nt: TGTGCCAGCAGCGCAATCCGGGAGGGCACTGAAGCTTTCTTT; cdr3_aa: CASSAIREGTEAFF
clone_size: -; v_call: TRBV12-3/TRBV12-4; j_call: TRBJ1-2; d_call: -; cdr3_nt: TGTGCCGGGAAACAGACGGGAGAAGTAGGCTACACCTTC; cdr3_aa: CAGKQTGEVGYTF
clone_size: -; v_call: TRBV7-2; j_call: TRBJ2-1; d_call: TRBD1; cdr3_nt: TGTGCCAGCAGCCCACGGACAGGCTACTACAATGAGCAGTTCTTC; cdr3_aa: CASSPRTGYYNEQFF
clone_size: -; v_call: TRBV20-1; j_call: TRBJ1-6; d_call: TRBD1; cdr3_nt: TGCAGTGCTCCCTCCGGGACAGGCTTTAATTCACCCCTCCACTTT; cdr3_aa: CSAPSGTGFNSPLHF
clone_size: -; v_call: TRBV20-1; j_call: TRBJ1-2; d_call: -; cdr3_nt: TGCAGTGCTAGGGTGTACCCGGACAGATATAACTATGGCTACACCTTC; cdr3_aa: CSARVYPDRYNYGYTF
clone_size: -; v_call: TRBV2; j_call: TRBJ1-1; d_call: -; cdr3_nt: TGTGCCAGCAGTGCGCAGGGTGTGAGGACTGAAGCTTTCTTT; cdr3_aa: CASSAQGVRTEAFF
clone_size: -; v_call: TRBV20-1; j_call: TRBJ2-7; d_call: -; cdr3_nt: TGCAGTGCTAGTCTCCATCCAGCCCCCTCCTACGAGCAGTACTTC; cdr3_aa: CSASLHPAPSYEQYF
clone_size: -; v_call: TRBV12-3/TRBV12-4; j_call: TRBJ1-6; d_call: -; cdr3_nt: TGTGCCAGCAGTCGCATTAATTCACCCCTCCACTTT; cdr3_aa: CASSRINSPLHF
clone_size: -; v_call: TRBV28; j_call: TRBJ2-3; d_call: -; cdr3_nt: TGTGCCAGCAGTTTGTCCACAGCAACAGATACGCAGTATTTT; cdr3_aa: CASSLSTATDTQYF
clone_size: -; v_call: TRBV7-8; j_call: TRBJ1-6; d_call: -; cdr3_nt: TGTGCCAGCAGCTTTTTAGGGGCTGAATCACCCCTCCACTTT; cdr3_aa: CASSFLGAESPLHF
clone_size: -; v_call: TRBV5-1; j_call: TRBJ1-4; d_call: -; cdr3_nt: TGCGCCAGCAGCTTCGCAGGTCCTAATGAAAAACTGTTTTTT; cdr3_aa: CASSFAGPNEKLFF
clone_size: -; v_call: TRBV29-1; j_call: TRBJ2-7; d_call: TRBD2; cdr3_nt: TGCAGCGTTGTGGCGGGGGGTCCCTACGAGCAGTACTTC; cdr3_aa: CSVVAGGPYEQYF
clone_size: -; v_call: TRBV29-1; j_call: TRBJ2-1; d_call: TRBD2; cdr3_nt: TGCAGCGTTGAGCCTAGCGGGCCCTACAATGAGCAGTTCTTC; cdr3_aa: CSVEPSGPYNEQFF
clone_size: -; v_call: TRBV4-1; j_call: TRBJ2-1; d_call: TRBD2; cdr3_nt: TGCGCCAGCAGCCAAGTGGTCGGGGGGGCCTACAATGAGCAGTTCTTC; cdr3_aa: CASSQVVGGAYNEQFF
clone_size: -; v_call: TRBV15; j_call: TRBJ2-5; d_call: -; cdr3_nt: TGTGCCACCAGCAGAGACGGACGGAAACAAGAGACCCAGTACTTC; cdr3_aa: CATSRDGRKQETQYF
clone_size: -; v_call: TRBV12-3/TRBV12-4; j_call: TRBJ2-2; d_call: -; cdr3_nt: TGTGCCAGCACCCTCTTGGCGATAACGAACACCGGGGAGCTGTTTTTT; cdr3_aa: CASTLLAITNTGELFF
clone_size: -; v_call: TRBV5-1; j_call: TRBJ2-3; d_call: TRBD1; cdr3_nt: TGCGCCAGCAGCCGAAATCCGGGACAGGAGGTGTTGGCAGATACGCAGTATTTT; cdr3_aa: CASSRNPGQEVLADTQYF
clone_size: -; v_call: TRBV5-1; j_call: TRBJ1-1; d_call: -; cdr3_nt: TGCGCCAGCAGCTTGGATGGGGGTAGGGCTGAAGCTTTCTTT; cdr3_aa: CASSLDGGRAEAFF
clone_size: -; v_call: TRBV6-4; j_call: TRBJ1-5; d_call: TRBD1; cdr3_nt: TGTGCCAGCAGTTTACAGGGGACGTTCAGAAATCAGCCCCAGCATTTT; cdr3_aa: CASSLQGTFRNQPQHF
clone_size: -; v_call: TRBV6-2/TRBV6-3; j_call: TRBJ2-7; d_call: -; cdr3_nt: TGTGCCAGCAGTTACAGAAGACTCCGCTCCTACGAGCAGTACTTC; cdr3_aa: CASSYRRLRSYEQYF
clone_size: -; v_call: TRBV6-5; j_call: TRBJ2-3; d_call: -; cdr3_nt: TGTGCCAGCAGTTACTCTCCGGGCCGGAACACAGATACGCAGTATTTT; cdr3_aa: CASSYSPGRNTDTQYF
clone_size: -; v_call: TRBV9; j_call: TRBJ1-1; d_call: -; cdr3_nt: TGTGCCAGCAGCCGGGGGGGGGAGGTGACTGAAGCTTTCTTT; cdr3_aa: CASSRGGEVTEAFF
clone_size: -; v_call: TRBV4-1; j_call: TRBJ2-7; d_call: TRBD1; cdr3_nt: TGCGCCAGCAGCCAAGAAGGGACAGGGCCGTACGAGCAGTACTTC; cdr3_aa: CASSQEGTGPYEQYF
clone_size: -; v_call: TRBV29-1; j_call: TRBJ1-2; d_call: -; cdr3_nt: TGCAGCGTTGAAACAGGTCCGGGAAACTATGGCTACACCTTC; cdr3_aa: CSVETGPGNYGYTF
clone_size: once; v_call: TRBV20-1; j_call: TRBJ2-1; d_call: -; cdr3_nt: TGCAGTGCCCGACGAACAGGGACTATTTACAATGAGCAGTTCTTC; cdr3_aa: CSARRTGTIYNEQFF
clone_size: -; v_call: TRBV2; j_call: TRBJ1-2; d_call: -; cdr3_nt: TGTGCCAGCAGTGAGAACAGGGTCGAAGGCTACACCTTC; cdr3_aa: CASSENRVEGYTF
clone_size: -; v_call: TRBV20-1; j_call: TRBJ2-5; d_call: TRBD2; cdr3_nt: TGCAGTGCTAGAGATCGAGTCGGGGGGGCGCAGACCCAGTACTTC; cdr3_aa: CSARDRVGGAQTQYF
clone_size: -; v_call: TRBV6-5; j_call: TRBJ2-5; d_call: -; cdr3_nt: TGTGCCAGCAGTTACTCGACCCAGGGGGAGACCCAGTACTTC; cdr3_aa: CASSYSTQGETQYF
clone_size: -; v_call: TRBV4-1; j_call: TRBJ2-5; d_call: -; cdr3_nt: TGCGCCAGCAGCCAAGCTATTAATCCTAGTTACGAGACCCAGTACTTC; cdr3_aa: CASSQAINPSYETQYF
clone_size: -; v_call: TRBV29-1; j_call: TRBJ2-5; d_call: TRBD1; cdr3_nt: TGCAGCGTGCCATCAACAGGGGGCGCGATGGAGACCCAGTACTTC; cdr3_aa: CSVPSTGGAMETQYF
clone_size: once; v_call: TRBV30; j_call: TRBJ1-6; d_call: -; cdr3_nt: TGTGCCTGGATGCAGGGTTGGCCACCCCTCCACTTT; cdr3_aa: CAWMQGWPPLHF
clone_size: -; v_call: TRBV10-3; j_call: TRBJ2-5; d_call: TRBD2; cdr3_nt: TGTGCCATCAGTGATCAAGCGGGGGGGTCCGGAGAGACCCAGTACTTC; cdr3_aa: CAISDQAGGSGETQYF
clone_size: -; v_call: TRBV9; j_call: TRBJ2-5; d_call: TRBD2; cdr3_nt: TGTGCCAGCAGTGAACTAGCGACTTGGGGGACCCAGTACTTC; cdr3_aa: CASSELATWGTQYF
clone_size: -; v_call: TRBV30; j_call: TRBJ1-1; d_call: TRBD1; cdr3_nt: TGTGCCTGGAGTGTCTGGGACAGGAGAACTGAAGCTTTCTTT; cdr3_aa: CAWSVWDRRTEAFF
clone_size: -; v_call: TRBV30; j_call: TRBJ2-5; d_call: TRBD2; cdr3_nt: TGTGCCTGGAGCGTAACCAATCCGGGACTAGCGGGGGGGGCCCAGTACTTC; cdr3_aa: CAWSVTNPGLAGGAQYF
clone_size: few; v_call: TRBV5-4; j_call: TRBJ2-3; d_call: -; cdr3_nt: TGTGCCAGCAGCTTGTTGACTAGCACAGATACGCAGTATTTT; cdr3_aa: CASSLLTSTDTQYF
clone_size: -; v_call: TRBV2; j_call: TRBJ2-3; d_call: TRBD2; cdr3_nt: TGTGCCAGCAGCGGGACTAGCGTGGCCCCAGATACGCAGTATTTT; cdr3_aa: CASSGTSVAPDTQYF
clone_size: -; v_call: TRBV30; j_call: TRBJ1-1; d_call: -; cdr3_nt: TGTGCCTGGAAAGGGGCAGAAGTATCTGAAGCTTTCTTT; cdr3_aa: CAWKGAEVSEAFF
clone_size: -; v_call: TRBV7-3; j_call: TRBJ1-1; d_call: -; cdr3_nt: TGTGCCAGCAGCTTAATAAGGGCAGGCTCTGAAGCTTTCTTT; cdr3_aa: CASSLIRAGSEAFF
clone_size: -; v_call: TRBV3-1; j_call: TRBJ2-5; d_call: TRBD2; cdr3_nt: TGTGCCAGCAGCCAAGATATTATGCGGGAGGGGACCCAGTACTTC; cdr3_aa: CASSQDIMREGTQYF
clone_size: -; v_call: TRBV29-1; j_call: TRBJ1-4; d_call: -; cdr3_nt: TGCAGCGCTGGATGGGACTTTAATGAAAAACTGTTTTTT; cdr3_aa: CSAGWDFNEKLFF
clone_size: -; v_call: TRBV4-2; j_call: TRBJ1-1; d_call: -; cdr3_nt: TGTGCCAGCAGCCAAGAGGGTGGAGGGGACACTGAAGCTTTCTTT; cdr3_aa: CASSQEGGGDTEAFF
clone_size: -; v_call: TRBV7-9; j_call: TRBJ2-1; d_call: -; cdr3_nt: TGTGCCAGCAGCTTAGCGCAGGGCCAGGGGTGGAGGAATGAGCAGTTCTTC; cdr3_aa: CASSLAQGQGWRNEQFF
clone_size: -; v_call: TRBV6-5; j_call: TRBJ2-5; d_call: TRBD2; cdr3_nt: TGTGCCAGCAGTTACGCGGGGGGTTCTGGAGAGACCCAGTACTTC; cdr3_aa: CASSYAGGSGETQYF
clone_size: -; v_call: TRBV5-1; j_call: TRBJ1-1; d_call: -; cdr3_nt: TGCGCCAGCAGCTCAGGCAGGCAGAACACTGAAGCTTTCTTT; cdr3_aa: CASSSGRQNTEAFF
clone_size: -; v_call: TRBV12-3/TRBV12-4; j_call: TRBJ2-7; d_call: -; cdr3_nt: TGTGCCAGCAGTCCCCGTGCCCTGGGGGAGCAGTACTTC; cdr3_aa: CASSPRALGEQYF
clone_size: -; v_call: TRBV29-1; j_call: TRBJ2-7; d_call: -; cdr3_nt: TGCAGCGTTGCCCTTGGGGCCGAGCAGTACTTC; cdr3_aa: CSVALGAEQYF
clone_size: -; v_call: TRBV15; j_call: TRBJ2-3; d_call: -; cdr3_nt: TGTGCCACCAGCAGCGGGAGCACAGATACGCAGTATTTT; cdr3_aa: CATSSGSTDTQYF
clone_size: -; v_call: TRBV2; j_call: TRBJ2-7; d_call: -; cdr3_nt: TGTGCCACCGGGACATCAGTCTACGAGCAGTACTTC; cdr3_aa: CATGTSVYEQYF
clone_size: -; v_call: TRBV6-6; j_call: TRBJ2-5; d_call: -; cdr3_nt: TGTGCCAGCACACCGGGGGGCCGGTACCAAGAGACCCAGTACTTC; cdr3_aa: CASTPGGRYQETQYF
clone_size: -; v_call: TRBV11-3; j_call: TRBJ2-1; d_call: TRBD1; cdr3_nt: TGTGCCAGCAGCTTAGGAGACAGGGGGCGGAGTGGTACAAATGAGCAGTTCTTC; cdr3_aa: CASSLGDRGRSGTNEQFF